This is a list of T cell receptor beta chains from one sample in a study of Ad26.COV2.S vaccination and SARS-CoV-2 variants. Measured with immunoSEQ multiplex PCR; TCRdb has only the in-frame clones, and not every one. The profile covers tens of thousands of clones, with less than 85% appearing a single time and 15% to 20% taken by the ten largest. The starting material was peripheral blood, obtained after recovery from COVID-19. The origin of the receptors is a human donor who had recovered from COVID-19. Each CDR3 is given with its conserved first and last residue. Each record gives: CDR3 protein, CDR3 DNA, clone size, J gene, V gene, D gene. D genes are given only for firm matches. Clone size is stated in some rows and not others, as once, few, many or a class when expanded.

cdr3_aa: CASSLSSSYNSPLHF
cdr3_nt: TGTGCCAGTAGTCTCTCGAGCTCCTATAATTCACCCCTCCACTTT
clone_size: -
j_call: TRBJ1-6
v_call: TRBV19
d_call: -

cdr3_aa: CASSFGLAGTYEQYF
cdr3_nt: TGTGCCAGCAGCTTCGGACTAGCGGGAACCTACGAGCAGTACTTC
clone_size: -
j_call: TRBJ2-7
v_call: TRBV5-5
d_call: TRBD2

cdr3_aa: CASSLSFRGNSPLHF
cdr3_nt: TGTGCCAGCAGTTTATCTTTCCGGGGAAATTCACCCCTCCACTTT
clone_size: -
j_call: TRBJ1-6
v_call: TRBV27
d_call: -

cdr3_aa: CASRPHPGRTTGELFF
cdr3_nt: TGTGCCAGCAGGCCTCACCCCGGAAGAACCACCGGGGAGCTGTTTTTT
clone_size: -
j_call: TRBJ2-2
v_call: TRBV7-9
d_call: -

cdr3_aa: CASSSTRGGSEQYF
cdr3_nt: TGTGCCAGCAGCTCGACTAGGGGCGGCTCCGAGCAGTACTTC
clone_size: -
j_call: TRBJ2-7
v_call: TRBV6-2/TRBV6-3
d_call: -

cdr3_aa: CASSPRGSATNEKLFF
cdr3_nt: TGTGCCAGCAGCCCGCGAGGTTCGGCAACTAATGAAAAACTGTTTTTT
clone_size: -
j_call: TRBJ1-4
v_call: TRBV7-8
d_call: -

cdr3_aa: CASSLASQETQYF
cdr3_nt: TGTGCCAGCAGCCTAGCATCCCAAGAGACCCAGTACTTC
clone_size: once
j_call: TRBJ2-5
v_call: TRBV13
d_call: -

cdr3_aa: CASSNKPGISPLHF
cdr3_nt: TGTGCCAGCAGCAATAAACCAGGGATCTCACCCCTCCACTTT
clone_size: -
j_call: TRBJ1-6
v_call: TRBV7-2
d_call: -

cdr3_aa: CSVEDLPGIQDSYGYTF
cdr3_nt: TGCAGCGTTGAAGATCTTCCGGGCATTCAGGACTCCTATGGCTACACCTTC
clone_size: -
j_call: TRBJ1-2
v_call: TRBV29-1
d_call: -

cdr3_aa: CASSVAGATTTF
cdr3_nt: TGTGCCAGCAGCGTAGCTGGGGCAACTACCACCTTC
clone_size: once
j_call: TRBJ1-2
v_call: TRBV9
d_call: -